Below are 10 T cell receptor beta chains sequenced from a single sample in a study of cytomegalovirus exposure and HLA in healthy donors. Primers for the PCR totalled 60 Vbeta and 13 Jbeta. Sequencing was performed with immunoSEQ multiplex PCR; in TCRdb, only in-frame clones are kept and a portion is missing. Of 81,000 or so clones in the sample, less than 65% are singletons; the top ten hold approximately 5%. The specimen was PBMCs. These receptors all stem from a woman under 40 in good health and CMV-seropositive.

The chain links TRBV5-4 to TRBJ1-3, with 7 bases aligning to TRBD1. CDR3 length: 16 amino acids. Germline CDR1 and CDR2: SGHNT and YYREEE (reference sequence). The V and J ends lost 3 bases and 5 bases, in that order; junction bases with no gene match: 11. The CDR3 DNA follows: TGTGCCAGCAGCTCGCCGTCCTCGGGACAGCGAAACACCATATATTTT. It encodes CASSSPSSGQRNTIYF.

This chain uses TRBV7-9 with TRBJ2-3; 12 bases line up with TRBD2. The CDR3 totals 17 residues. Germline loops: CDR1 SEHNR, CDR2 FQNEAQ (reference sequence). V was pared by 5 bases and J by 1 base, with 7 bases of the junction left unmatched. CDR3 sequence reads: CASSPGLAGSRTDTQYF. CDR3 nucleotide sequence: TGTGCCAGCAGCCCCGGACTAGCGGGGTCCCGCACAGATACGCAGTATTTT.

In DNA form, the CDR3 reads TGTGCCAGCAAAAATAACAGGGCACAAGAGACCCAGTACTTC. This sequence encodes CASKNNRAQETQYF. This chain links TRBV2 with TRBJ2-5; D perhaps matches TRBD1 (6 bases). Between the trimmed V and J ends, which lost 7 bases and 2 bases, there was a span of 14 bases. This CDR3 region has 14 residues. Germline CDR1 is SNHLY and CDR2 is FYNNEI.

V and J are TRBV7-6 and TRBJ2-7; 7 positions match TRBD2. The CDR3 sequence is 14 residues long. J gave up 2 bases and V 1 base, and 2 bases lay outside the gene matches. The germline V gene has CDR1 SGHVS and CDR2 FNYEAQ. The CDR3 region is CASSLERGAYEQYF. CDR3 sequence (DNA): TGTGCCAGCAGCTTAGAACGGGGGGCCTACGAGCAGTACTTC.

V and J are TRBV6-1 and TRBJ2-7, with 7 bases aligning to TRBD1. The V segment lost 6 bases and the J segment 3 bases; nucleotides outside the gene matches: 8. CDR3 length: 14 amino acids. The germline V gene encodes CDR1 MNHNS and CDR2 SASEGT. The CDR3 DNA sequence: TGTGCCAGCAGAGATACAGGGGTCCGCTACGAGCAGTACTTC. This encodes CASRDTGVRYEQYF.

V gene TRBV29-1 combines with J gene TRBJ1-4; 9 positions match TRBD1. The CDR3 totals 14 residues. CDR1 is SQVTM and CDR2 is ANQGSEA in the germline V gene. CDR3 in DNA: TGCAGTGGGGGGACAGGGAGGTTTTACGAAAAACTGTTTTTT. Translated, it gives CSGGTGRFYEKLFF. Based on the CDR3 plus reference TRBV29-1 and TRBJ1-4, the full variable domain is SAVISQKPSRDICQRGTSLTIQCQVDSQVTMMFWYRQQPGQSLTLIATANQGSEATYESGFVIDKFPISRPNLTFSTLTVSNMSPEDSSIYLCSGGTGRFYEKLFFGSGTQLSVL.

This rearrangement joins TRBV11-3 to TRBJ2-2; TRBD2 might be the D (7 bases). The V gene lost 0 bases and the J gene lost 4 bases, with 21 bases spanning the gap. The CDR3 covers 19 residues. Germline loops: CDR1 SGHNT, CDR2 YENEEA. Here the CDR3 DNA reads TGTGCCAGCAGCTTAGATCCCTCGCGTGGAAGGGGGGGCACCGGGGAGCTGTTTTTT. It is translated as CASSLDPSRGRGGTGELFF.

The chain is built from TRBV5-8 and TRBJ1-5, with D possibly TRBD1 on 6 matching bases. From germline, CDR1 is SGHTS and CDR2 YDEGEE. The CDR3 spans 14 residues. V was clipped by 3 bases and J by 3 bases, with 10 bases between them. Written as DNA, the CDR3 is TGTGCCAGCAGCTCTACAGGGATCAATCAGCCCCAGCATTTT. This sequence encodes CASSSTGINQPQHF.

The chain has TRBV5-1 and TRBJ2-3; 8 nucleotides align to TRBD1. Trimming at V came to 3 bases and at J to 0 bases, leaving 9 bases not matched to a gene. Germline CDR1 reads SGHRS; CDR2 reads YFSETQ. The CDR3 loop spans 17 amino acids. CDR3 nucleotides: TGCGCCAGCAGCTCACGACAGGGGAGTTCTAGCACAGATACGCAGTATTTT. Residues: CASSSRQGSSSTDTQYF.

CDR3 loop: CASSPQYFPGEGNTIYF. The CDR3 DNA reads TGTGCCAGCAGCCCCCAATACTTCCCAGGGGAAGGAAACACCATATATTTT. J is TRBJ1-3 and V is TRBV5-5; D might be TRBD1 (6 bases). Germline loops: CDR1 SGHKS, CDR2 YYEKEE (reference sequence). The CDR3 totals 17 residues. V lost 4 bases and J 4 bases, leaving 21 bases between the germline ends.